Sequencing of this T cell receptor (beta chain) was carried out in a study of CD8 T cells in ankylosing spondylitis. This clonotype was seen repeatedly, ten times or more. Its antigen remains unidentified. 5'-RACE, quantitative and with molecular barcodes, yielded the TCR beta libraries. Each CDR3 protein is one row after TCRdb ran MiXCR on the 5' RACE reads. This table has hundreds of thousands of distinct CDR3 sequences, more than 25% appearing once. Trimming shortened V by 0 bases and J by 5 bases, and 19 bases separated the two germline ends. The length of the CDR3 is 17 residues. Germline V lookup: CDR1 SNHLY, CDR2 FYNNEI. Whole-study results and caveats: The authors reported significant enrichment of disease-linked clones in matched ankylosing spondylitis synovial fluid. A TCR beta motif of several highly homologous variants appeared characteristic of ankylosing spondylitis blood. In synovial fluid and blood from reactive arthritis, some motif variants were previously reported.

The receptor was derived from a male donor with ankylosing spondylitis or in good health (not recorded which). The rearrangement joins TRBV2 to TRBJ1-2, with D unresolved. The sequenced sample consisted of blood, either unsorted or a sorted T cell fraction (not recorded which). The CDR3 DNA sequence: TGTGCCAGCAGTGAAGCAATGTCCCGACACTGGGGATATGGCTACACCTTC. Residues: CASSEAMSRHWGYGYTF.